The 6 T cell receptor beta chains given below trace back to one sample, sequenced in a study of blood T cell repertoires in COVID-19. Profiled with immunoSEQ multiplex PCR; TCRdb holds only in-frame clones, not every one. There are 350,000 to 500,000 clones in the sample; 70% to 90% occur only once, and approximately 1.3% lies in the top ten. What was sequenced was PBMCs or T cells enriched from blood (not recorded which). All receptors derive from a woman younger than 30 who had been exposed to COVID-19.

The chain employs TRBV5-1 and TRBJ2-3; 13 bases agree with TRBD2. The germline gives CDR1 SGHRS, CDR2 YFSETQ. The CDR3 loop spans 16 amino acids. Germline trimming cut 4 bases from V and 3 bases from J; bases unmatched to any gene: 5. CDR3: CASSLWTSGSTDTQYF. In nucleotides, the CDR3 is TGCGCCAGCAGCCTTTGGACTAGCGGGAGTACAGATACGCAGTATTTT. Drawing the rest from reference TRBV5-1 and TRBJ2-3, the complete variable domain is KAGVTQTPRYLIKTRGQQVTLSCSPISGHRSVSWYQQTPGQGLQFLFEYFSETQRNKGNFPGRFSGRQFSNSRSEMNVSTLELGDSALYLCASSLWTSGSTDTQYFGPGTRLTVL.

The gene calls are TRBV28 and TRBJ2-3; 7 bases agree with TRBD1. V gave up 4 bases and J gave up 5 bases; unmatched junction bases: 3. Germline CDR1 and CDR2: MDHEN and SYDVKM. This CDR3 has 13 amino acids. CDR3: CASSSHRGDTQYF. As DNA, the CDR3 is TGTGCCAGCAGTTCCCACAGGGGAGATACGCAGTATTTT.

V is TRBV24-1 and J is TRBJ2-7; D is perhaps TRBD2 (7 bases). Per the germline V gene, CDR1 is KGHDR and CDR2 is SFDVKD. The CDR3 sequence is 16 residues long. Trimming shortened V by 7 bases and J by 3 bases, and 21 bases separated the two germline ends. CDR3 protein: CATRGGAIEGNYEQYF. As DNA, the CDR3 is TGTGCCACCAGGGGGGGGGCAATAGAGGGAAACTACGAGCAGTACTTC.

CDR3 protein: CASGAPGTTDTQYF. The CDR3 DNA reads TGCGCCAGCGGCGCCCCGGGAACCACAGATACGCAGTATTTT. This rearrangement joins TRBV4-3 to TRBJ2-3, with TRBD2 as a possible D gene (5 bases). The V and J ends lost 8 bases and 2 bases respectively, with 14 bases between them. Germline V lookup: CDR1 LGHNA, CDR2 YSLEER. CDR3 length: 14 amino acids.

The CDR3 region has the DNA TGTGCCAGCACCGGACAGGGAGGGGGCAATCAGCCCCAGCATTTT. Amino acid sequence: CASTGQGGGNQPQHF. This chain links TRBV7-9 with TRBJ1-5, with 8 bases matching TRBD1. From germline, CDR1 is SEHNR and CDR2 FQNEAQ (reference sequence). Trimming at V came to 7 bases and at J to 2 bases, leaving 7 bases not matched to a gene. CDR3 length: 15 residues.

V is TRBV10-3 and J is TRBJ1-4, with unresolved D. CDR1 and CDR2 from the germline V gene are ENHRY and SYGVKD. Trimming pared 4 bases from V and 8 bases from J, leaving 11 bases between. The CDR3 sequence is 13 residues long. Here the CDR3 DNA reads TGTGCCATCAGTGGCGGGTTGGAGGAAAAACTGTTTTTT. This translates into CAISGGLEEKLFF.